This TCR beta chain was sequenced for a study of CD8 T cells in ankylosing spondylitis. General study points: Disease-linked clones reportedly concentrated significantly in matched ankylosing spondylitis synovial fluid. For ankylosing spondylitis blood, a TCR beta motif of roughly 8 highly homologous variants appeared characteristic.

About this clonotype: Antigen: not known.

Per germline, CDR1 KGHDR and CDR2 SFDVKD. The CDR3 sequence is 14 residues long. V lost 2 bases and J lost 5, with 11 bases in between. Using quantitative 5'-RACE with molecular barcodes, the authors made TCR beta libraries. MiXCR, run by TCRdb on the 5' RACE reads, gives a single entry per CDR3 protein. The table shows some 400,000 distinct CDR3 sequences, with around 22% occurring only once. The genes are TRBV24-1 and TRBJ2-5; tentatively, D is TRBD2 (6 bases). Sequences were obtained from blood, either unsorted or a sorted T cell fraction (not recorded which). This clonotype was obtained from a male donor with ankylosing spondylitis. The DNA of the CDR3 is TGTGCCACCAGTGATTCGGGAGTGTCGGAGACCCAGTACTTC. Protein sequence: CATSDSGVSETQYF.